This entry lists 5 T cell receptor beta chains sequenced from one sample in a study of regulatory T cells in long-lasting Graves disease. CDR3 regions were amplified by Arm-PCR using iRepertoire HTBI primers to build TCR beta libraries. TCRdb re-called the multiplex PCR reads with MiXCR, one entry per CDR3 protein. In the table there are 310,000 or so distinct CDR3 sequences, roughly a fifth of which are singletons. Time point meaning: persistent/refractory GD, antithyroid drugs over 5 years with positive TRAb. PBMCs provided the RNA from which the TCR library was made. This specimen was peripheral blood mononuclear cells (PBMCs), taken when the disease was refractory, from a patient treated with antithyroid drugs. Receptors originate from a female donor with Graves disease.

This clonotype was observed at least ten times. The chain couples TRBV15 to TRBJ2-7; no definite D call. Per the germline V gene, CDR1 is LNHNV and CDR2 is YYDKDF (reference sequence). The CDR3 totals 12 residues. Trimming removed 2 bases from V and 7 bases from J, with 9 bases in between. CDR3 sequence (DNA): TGTGCCACCAGCAGAACAGAAGGGGAGCAGTACTTC. This gives the protein CATSRTEGEQYF.

V is TRBV20-1 and J is TRBJ2-4; possible D gene TRBD2, 6 bases. CDR3 length equals 13 residues. Per the germline V gene, CDR1 is DFQATT and CDR2 is SNEGSKA (reference sequence). CDR3 protein: CTSSTGGKNIQYF. In nucleotides, the CDR3 is TGCACTTCCTCCACCGGGGGTAAAAACATTCAGTACTTC.

In its sample, this clonotype was seen a few times. The chain joins TRBV6-5 to TRBJ1-5; D ambiguous. CDR3 size: 15 residues. Trimming removed 0 bases at V and 2 bases at J, with 8 bases between. Looked up from germline, CDR1 is MNHEY and CDR2 is SVGAGI. The CDR3 nucleotides are TGTGCCAGCAGTTACTCCGGGGATGGCAATCAGCCCCAGCATTTT. Encoded protein: CASSYSGDGNQPQHF.

V and J are TRBV25-1 and TRBJ2-7; 8 nucleotides agree with TRBD1. Germline assignment: CDR1 MGHDK and CDR2 SYGVNS. The length of the CDR3 is 15 residues. The J segment lost 2 bases and the V segment lost 3 bases, leaving 6 bases of the junction unmatched. The CDR3 DNA sequence: TGTGCCAGCAGTGACCACCCGGACAGGGCCTACGAGCAGTACTTC. Its translation: CASSDHPDRAYEQYF.

This clonotype was picked up many times. CDR3: CASSLRGGDRGEEQYF. The CDR3 DNA follows: TGTGCCAGCAGCTTACGGGGGGGCGACAGGGGAGAAGAGCAGTACTTC. J is TRBJ2-7 and V is TRBV7-2, with D possibly being TRBD1 or TRBD2 (8 bases each). The CDR3 has 16 residues. V was cut by 2 bases and J by 7 bases, with 21 bases left in between. Germline V gene sequence: CDR1 SGHTA, CDR2 FQGNSA. Full variable domain (remainder filled in from reference TRBV7-2 and TRBJ2-7): GAGVSQSPSNKVTEKGKDVELRCDPISGHTALYWYRQSLGQGLEFLIYFQGNSAPDKSGLPSDRFSAERTGGSVSTLTIQRTQQEDSAVYLCASSLRGGDRGEEQYFGPGTRLTVT.